These T cell receptor beta chains were read from a single sample in a study of shared clonotypes between healthy human individuals. Clones were sequenced by immunoSEQ multiplex PCR, and TCRdb holds only the in-frame ones, with some missing. The table records over 1.5 million clones, 98% of them present only once. Sequenced material: naive CD4+ T cells sorted from blood. The receptors were gathered from a man younger than 45 in good health. Each CDR3 is given with its conserved first and last residue. The D gene is left open where the match is weak. Not all rows give a size; the values are once, few, many and, for expanded clones, a class.

>TRBV10-3|NA|TRBJ2-5|NA
TGTGCCATCAGGCAGGCTAGCAGAGAGACCCAGTACTTC
CAIRQASRETQYF
>TRBV9|NA|TRBJ2-7|TRBD1
TGTGCCAGCAGCGTAGGGGGACAGGGGTACGAGCAGTACTTC
CASSVGGQGYEQYF
>TRBV19|NA|TRBJ1-4|NA
TGTGCCAGTAGTACCCCGAAACATGCAACTAATGAAAAACTGTTTTTT
CASSTPKHATNEKLFF
>TRBV29-1|NA|TRBJ2-7|TRBD2
TGCAGCGTGATTAGCGGGAGGGCGAGTCTCCTCTACGAGCAGTACTTC
CSVISGRASLLYEQYF
>TRBV18|NA|TRBJ2-7|TRBD1
TGTGCCAGCTCACCTGGTTCAGGGGGCGCATACGAGCAGTACTTC
CASSPGSGGAYEQYF
>TRBV5-4|NA|TRBJ2-5|TRBD2
TGTGCCAGCAGTTGGACTAGCGGGAGGGAGACCCAGTACTTC
CASSWTSGRETQYF
>TRBV7-6|NA|TRBJ2-1|NA
TGTGCCAGCAGCAAAACTGGAGGTGAGCAGTTCTTC
CASSKTGGEQFF
>TRBV6-5|NA|TRBJ1-1|NA
TGTGCCAGCAAATTAACCGGGGCCCCTAACACTGAAGCTTTCTTT
CASKLTGAPNTEAFF
>TRBV18|once|TRBJ1-4|NA
TGTGCCAGCTCACCACGACCGAGGGATGAAAAACTGTTTTTT
CASSPRPRDEKLFF
>TRBV27|NA|TRBJ2-1|TRBD1
TGTGCCAGCAGCCGGCCCCAGGGGGCTTCCTACAATGAGCAGTTCTTC
CASSRPQGASYNEQFF
>TRBV7-2|NA|TRBJ2-7|NA
TGTGCCAGCAGCACCCTTCCGGGGTCCCACGAGCAGTACTTC
CASSTLPGSHEQYF
>TRBV2|NA|TRBJ2-3|TRBD1
TGTGCCAGCTCGGGACAGCGCACAGATACGCAGTATTTT
CASSGQRTDTQYF
>TRBV19|NA|TRBJ1-1|TRBD1
TGTGCCAGTGGGACAGGCTTGAACACTGAAGCTTTCTTT
CASGTGLNTEAFF
>TRBV5-4|NA|TRBJ2-2|NA
TGTGCCAGCAGCTTGGAAGGCCCTAGCACCGGGGAGCTGTTTTTT
CASSLEGPSTGELFF
>TRBV5-1|NA|TRBJ2-5|NA
TGCGCCAGCAGCGACACCGGGAACGAAGAGACCCAGTACTTC
CASSDTGNEETQYF
>TRBV9|NA|TRBJ2-7|NA
TGTGCCAGCAGCGTAGAGGGCTCGGGAGTCTCCGGGTACGAGCAGTACTTC
CASSVEGSGVSGYEQYF
>TRBV11-2|NA|TRBJ1-1|TRBD1
TGTGCCAGCAGCCCAAACACAGGGGGCGGCACTGAAGCTTTCTTT
CASSPNTGGGTEAFF
>TRBV18|NA|TRBJ2-7|NA
TGTGCCAGCTCACCACCCGGCAGCAGGAGGTTGGGCGAGCAGTACTTC
CASSPPGSRRLGEQYF
>TRBV5-8|NA|TRBJ1-4|NA
TGTGCCAGCAGCAAGAGTGGTGGGACATCTAATGAAAAACTGTTTTTT
CASSKSGGTSNEKLFF
>TRBV10-2|NA|TRBJ2-3|NA
TGCGCCAGCAGTGCCCTGATGGGAGATACGCAGTATTTT
CASSALMGDTQYF
>TRBV2|NA|TRBJ1-5|NA
TGTGCCAGCAGCTACGAGGGACAACAGCCCCAGCATTTT
CASSYEGQQPQHF
>TRBV5-1|once|TRBJ2-1|NA
TGCGCCAGCAGCTTGGGAGCCGGGGATGAGCAGTTCTTC
CASSLGAGDEQFF
>TRBV19|NA|TRBJ1-2|NA
TGTGCCAGTAGTATTGGGGGCGACTACACCTTC
CASSIGGDYTF
>TRBV20-1|NA|TRBJ2-1|NA
TGCAGTGCTCCGTTTAACAATGAGCAGTTCTTC
CSAPFNNEQFF
>TRBV7-2|NA|TRBJ2-6|TRBD2
TGTGCCAGCAGCTTAGCGGGCGGGAGATGGTCTGGGGCCAACGTCCTGACTTTC
CASSLAGGRWSGANVLTF
>TRBV7-6|NA|TRBJ2-3|TRBD2
TGTGCCAGCAGCTTAGTAAGGCGGGAGGAATCAGATACGCAGTATTTT
CASSLVRREESDTQYF
>TRBV10-3|NA|TRBJ2-7|NA
TGTGCCATCAGTGAGGGGACCCCCGGGGAGCAGTACTTC
CAISEGTPGEQYF
>TRBV6-5|NA|TRBJ2-7|TRBD1
TGTGCCAGCAGTTACACGGGACAGTACTACGAGCAGTACTTC
CASSYTGQYYEQYF
>TRBV7-2|NA|TRBJ2-5|TRBD1
TGTGCCAGCAGGAGGGACAGGGGAACAGAGACCCAGTACTTC
CASRRDRGTETQYF
>TRBV11-2|NA|TRBJ2-7|NA
TGTGCCAGCAGCTTAGATTGGCCCCGGACAGGAGGGTACGAGCAGTACTTC
CASSLDWPRTGGYEQYF
>TRBV28|NA|TRBJ1-2|TRBD1
TGTGCCAGCCGACAGGGAGTTGGCTACACCTTC
CASRQGVGYTF
>TRBV4-3|once|TRBJ2-1|TRBD2
TGCGCCAGCAGCCAAGATCCGACTAGCGGTAATTACAATGAGCAGTTCTTC
CASSQDPTSGNYNEQFF
>TRBV6-5|NA|TRBJ1-2|TRBD1
TGTGCCAGCAGCTCGCAGGGGGTCTATGGCTACACCTTC
CASSSQGVYGYTF
>TRBV5-4|NA|TRBJ1-2|NA
TGTGCCAGCAGCTGGGGAATCACCCAGGATAACTATGGCTACACCTTC
CASSWGITQDNYGYTF
>TRBV5-1|once|TRBJ2-5|NA
TGCGCCAGCAGCCTCGCTCAAGAGACCCAGTACTTC
CASSLAQETQYF
>TRBV15|NA|TRBJ1-5|TRBD1
TGTGCCACCAGCTGGCGGGACAGGAAGGGGTATAGCAATCAGCCCCAGCATTTT
CATSWRDRKGYSNQPQHF
>TRBV4-3|NA|TRBJ2-1|TRBD2
TGCGCCAGCAGTGGACTAGCGGGAGGGAGCTCCTACAATGAGCAGTTCTTC
CASSGLAGGSSYNEQFF
>TRBV11-2|NA|TRBJ2-7|TRBD2
TGTGCCAGCAGCTTAGTTCGGGGACTAGCGGGAGTTAGGTACTTC
CASSLVRGLAGVRYF
>TRBV5-1|NA|TRBJ2-1|TRBD2
TGCGCCAGCAGCCCAGCTAAAGGACTAGCACCAGCGGGCTACAATGAGCAGTTCTTC
CASSPAKGLAPAGYNEQFF
>TRBV6-6|NA|TRBJ2-1|TRBD2
TGTGCCAGCAAAATGGCTAGCGGGACGCCGTTAGATGAGCAGTTCTTC
CASKMASGTPLDEQFF
>TRBV29-1|NA|TRBJ2-3|TRBD1
TGCAGCGTTGAAAACCTACAGGGGGCGGCAGATACGCAGTATTTT
CSVENLQGAADTQYF
>TRBV19|NA|TRBJ1-5|NA
TGTGCCACCCCAAGAAAAGGTCCTAATCAGCCCCAGCATTTT
CATPRKGPNQPQHF
>TRBV6-1|NA|TRBJ2-3|NA
TGTGCCAGCAGTGACTTCGACACAGATACGCAGTATTTT
CASSDFDTDTQYF
>TRBV7-9|once|TRBJ2-7|NA
TGTGCCAGCAGCTTGATGGGGGCCCTAAGGAACGAGCAGTACTTC
CASSLMGALRNEQYF
>TRBV19|NA|TRBJ2-1|TRBD1
TGTGCCAGTAGTGTGACAGGGGGTTCCTACAATGAGCAGTTCTTC
CASSVTGGSYNEQFF
>TRBV7-8|NA|TRBJ2-3|NA
TGTGCCAGCAGTTTAACGAGTGGGAATACGCAGTATTTT
CASSLTSGNTQYF
>TRBV28|NA|TRBJ2-7|TRBD1
TGTGCCAGCAGTTCCCCCGGGACAGCGTCCTACGAGCAGTACTTC
CASSSPGTASYEQYF
>TRBV7-2|NA|TRBJ1-1|TRBD1
TGTGCCAGCAGCTTCTCTCGGGCAGGGGGCACTGAAGCTTTCTTT
CASSFSRAGGTEAFF
>TRBV30|NA|TRBJ2-7|NA
TGTGCCTGGAGCCCGGGGTTACCCTACGAGCAGTACTTC
CAWSPGLPYEQYF
>TRBV18|NA|TRBJ2-1|NA
TGTGCCAGCTCACAGCCTAGCGCCAATGAGCAGTTCTTC
CASSQPSANEQFF
>TRBV4-3|NA|TRBJ2-5|NA
TGCGCCAGCAGCAAAGGGGTTCAGGTGGAGACCCAGTACTTC
CASSKGVQVETQYF
>TRBV6-5|NA|TRBJ1-5|TRBD1
TGTGCCAGCAGGCTTGGGACAGTTAGCAATCAGCCCCAGCATTTT
CASRLGTVSNQPQHF